This T cell receptor (beta chain) was obtained from a study of blood T cell repertoires in COVID-19. Study background: Specimens from acute and convalescent COVID-19 originated in the United States, Italy and Spain. The analysed material was cDNA or gDNA that came from T cells, B-cell-depleted T cells, or PBMCs.

This clone was recorded only once. Other DNA sequences of this sample code for an identical CDR3. V shed 3 bases and J shed 4 bases, with 10 bases lying between them. Germline-derived CDR1 and CDR2 are SGHTA and FQGNSA. The CDR3 has 14 amino acids. As handled by the study authors: Researchers report that nucleated cell counts were estimated from reference gene primer amplification. This table comes from immunoSEQ multiplex PCR, and its TCRdb copy is limited to in-frame clones, with some not included. Clone size and V and J calls were adopted from that table, with D and trimming inferred from the DNA. There are around 30,000 clones in the sample; 80% occur only once, and over 40% lies in the top ten.

Specimen: peripheral blood. The receptor was derived from a woman in her seventies with acute or convalescent COVID-19. The chain joins TRBV7-2 to TRBJ2-1; possibly TRBD2 for D (6 bases). This chain's CDR3 is CASSLAGTYNEQFF. The DNA of the CDR3 is TGTGCCAGCAGCTTGGCTGGGACTTACAATGAGCAGTTCTTC. The full variable domain, completed using reference TRBV7-2 and TRBJ2-1, is GAGVSQSPSNKVTEKGKDVELRCDPISGHTALYWYRQSLGQGLEFLIYFQGNSAPDKSGLPSDRFSAERTGGSVSTLTIQRTQQEDSAVYLCASSLAGTYNEQFFGPGTRLTVL.